The present T cell receptor (beta chain) was sequenced within a study of patients and donors after allogeneic stem cell transplantation. The CDR3 sequence is 15 residues long. Trimming stripped 2 bases from V and 1 base from J, with 9 bases between. Germline V CDR1 and CDR2: SGHRS, YFSETQ. TCRdb analysed the RT-PCR reads with MiXCR anew, one entry per CDR3 protein. The sample records 800,000 to 1,000,000 distinct CDR3 sequences, about a sixth being singletons. The sequenced material came from blood, either unsorted or a sorted T cell fraction (not recorded which). The clonotype originates from a human donor who was either an allogeneic HSCT recipient or a stem cell or donor lymphocyte infusion donor (not recorded which). It is not recorded whose cells these are; they may come from a transplant donor. V usage is TRBV5-1 and J usage is TRBJ2-2; D is perhaps TRBD1 (5 bases). The CDR3 loop reads CASSFLTGNTGELFF. The DNA for the CDR3 is TGCGCCAGCAGCTTTCTCACAGGGAACACCGGGGAGCTGTTTTTT.